The 26 T cell receptor beta chains given below trace back to one sample, sequenced in a study of high-grade serous ovarian cancer treatment subgroups (dated by TCRdb to about 2021). The tumor samples were collected prior to definitive surgery or chemotherapy. Library creation used the immunoSEQ multiplex PCR assay. TCRdb re-hosts the immuneACCESS table, in-frame sequences only. Its copies lack some clones; in the studies checked, an unresolved V gene accounts for under half of them, and the cause for the rest is not known. The sample table shows about 30,000 clones, and approximately 79% are seen once. Roughly 2% of the sample belongs to the ten largest clones. Sequenced input: tumor tissue. The source of these receptors is a human donor with high-grade serous ovarian cancer.

This chain links TRBV5-1 with TRBJ2-5; TRBD2 matches at 13 bases. Looked up from germline, CDR1 is SGHRS and CDR2 is YFSETQ. This CDR3 has 15 amino acids. V lost 2 bases to trimming and J lost 4 bases; unmatched junction nucleotides: 2. This CDR3 is CASSLRLAGGETQYF. The CDR3 region has the DNA TGCGCCAGCAGCTTAAGACTAGCGGGAGGAGAGACCCAGTACTTC.

This chain joins TRBV5-1 and TRBJ2-1; D perhaps matches TRBD2 (7 bases). V lost 4 bases, J lost 7 bases, and 18 bases lay in between. Germline V gene sequence: CDR1 SGHRS, CDR2 YFSETQ. This CDR3 comprises 15 residues. The CDR3 here is CASSRRGAGFNEQFF. The DNA of the CDR3 is TGCGCCAGCAGCCGCCGGGGGGCGGGGTTTAATGAGCAGTTCTTC.

The chain employs TRBV4-1 and TRBJ2-7; D could derive from TRBD1 or TRBD2 (5 bases each). V was clipped by 2 bases and J by 4 bases, with 18 bases between them. Germline V gene sequence: CDR1 MGHRA, CDR2 YSYEKL. The CDR3 loop spans 16 amino acids. CDR3 protein: CASSQRGRDGSYEQYF. The CDR3 DNA reads as TGCGCCAGCAGCCAAAGGGGTCGGGACGGCTCTTACGAGCAGTACTTC.

The rearrangement uses TRBV7-4 and TRBJ1-2; TRBD1 is a possible D gene (5 bases). This CDR3 is built from 17 residues. The germline V and J ends were trimmed by 5 bases and 12 bases, with 31 bases remaining between them. Germline CDR1 and CDR2: SGHVT and SQSDAQ. CDR3 coding DNA: TGTGCCAGCAGCACCAGGGCGGGTCGGCACTGTGGGCAGTCCCACACCTTC. Its protein is CASSTRAGRHCGQSHTF.

The rearrangement joins TRBV5-6 to TRBJ2-7; no firm D call. Germline CDR1 SGHDT, CDR2 YYEEEE. The V and J ends lost 1 base and 5 bases respectively, with 4 bases between them. CDR3 length: 11 amino acids. For the CDR3, the DNA is TGTGCCAGCAGCTTGTCTCACGAGCAGTACTTC. The encoded protein is CASSLSHEQYF.

This clone has more than one count but fewer than ten. The chain recombines TRBV5-4 with TRBJ2-7; D perhaps matches TRBD2 (5 bases). The CDR3 consists of 13 residues. Germline V gene sequence: CDR1 SGHNT, CDR2 YYREEE (reference sequence). Trimming removed 0 bases from V and 5 bases from J, with 9 bases in between. DNA of the CDR3: TGTGCCAGCAGCTTGGCCGGTAGCGACGAGCAGTACTTC. This gives the protein CASSLAGSDEQYF.

This rearrangement joins TRBV19 to TRBJ2-1, with TRBD2 identical over 7 bases. With V trimmed by 5 bases and J by 1 base, 11 bases remained unmatched. From germline, CDR1 is LNHDA and CDR2 SQIVND (reference sequence). This CDR3 has 17 amino acids. The CDR3 nucleotides are TGTGCCAGTAGTTCGAGGGCTAGCGGTTCTTCCTACAATGAGCAGTTCTTC. This encodes CASSSRASGSSYNEQFF.

The gene calls are TRBV11-1 and TRBJ2-7, with 9 bases fitting TRBD1. After removal of 1 base from V and 4 bases from J, the junction contained 5 bases not matched to a gene. There are 15 residues in the CDR3. Per germline, CDR1 SGHAT and CDR2 FQDESV (reference sequence). The CDR3 loop is CASSLEGTGRYEQYF. For the CDR3, the DNA is TGTGCCAGCAGCTTAGAGGGGACAGGGCGGTACGAGCAGTACTTC.

This clone is a singleton in its sample. The genes are TRBV5-6 and TRBJ1-1, with D unclear. V was cut by 0 bases and J by 0 bases, with 9 bases left in between. The V gene's germline CDR1 is SGHDT and CDR2 YYEEEE. CDR3 length equals 15 residues. CDR3 sequence (DNA): TGTGCCAGCAGCTTGGGAGGACTTTTGAACACTGAAGCTTTCTTT. Its protein product is CASSLGGLLNTEAFF. Full variable domain (remainder filled in from reference TRBV5-6 and TRBJ1-1): DAGVTQSPTHLIKTRGQQVTLRCSPKSGHDTVSWYQQALGQGPQFIFQYYEEEERQRGNFPDRFSGHQFPNYSSELNVNALLLGDSALYLCASSLGGLLNTEAFFGQGTRLTVV.

This chain links TRBV7-8 with TRBJ2-7; the D gene is possibly TRBD1 (6 bases). Germline assignment: CDR1 SGHVS and CDR2 FQNEAQ. Trimming took off 5 bases at V and 3 bases at J, with 8 bases between the two ends. The CDR3 extends over 12 amino acids. In DNA form, the CDR3 reads TGTGCCAGCAGCGTACAGGGCTACGAGCAGTACTTC. Amino acid sequence: CASSVQGYEQYF.

The chain joins TRBV2 to TRBJ2-2, with no clear D. The CDR3 runs to 14 residues. V was clipped by 3 bases and J by 6 bases, with 11 bases between them. Germline lookup yields CDR1 SNHLY and CDR2 FYNNEI. The CDR3 region has the DNA TGTGCCAGCAGTGAGAGGTATATCGCCGGGGAGCTGTTTTTT. It yields the protein CASSERYIAGELFF. The variable domain in full, with the rest retrieved from reference TRBV2 and TRBJ2-2, is EPEVTQTPSHQVTQMGQEVILRCVPISNHLYFYWYRQILGQKVEFLVSFYNNEISEKSEIFDDQFSVERPDGSNFTLKIRSTKLEDSAMYFCASSERYIAGELFFGEGSRLTVL.

This chain uses TRBV19 with TRBJ2-2; 11 bases map to TRBD2. The ends lost 7 bases at V and 4 bases at J; junction bases unmatched: 8. The CDR3 is 16 amino acids. Germline-derived CDR1 and CDR2 are LNHDA and SQIVND (reference sequence). CDR3 nucleotides: TGTGCCAGTACATCCCCTAGCGGGAGGCTCACCGGGGAGCTGTTTTTT. Its protein product is CASTSPSGRLTGELFF.

This clone was counted once. The DNA for the CDR3 is TGTGCCAGCAGCTTTTCGTCCAGCGGGAGTAATGAGCAGTTCTTC. It codes for CASSFSSSGSNEQFF. The chain combines TRBV11-3 with TRBJ2-1; 8 nucleotides match TRBD2. V gave up 3 bases and J gave up 7 bases; unmatched junction bases: 8. CDR3 length: 15 residues. Per the germline V gene, CDR1 is SGHNT and CDR2 is YENEEA.

The J gene is TRBJ1-1, the V gene TRBV13; 7 bases map to TRBD1. Germline-derived CDR1 and CDR2 are PRHDT and FYEKMQ (reference sequence). This CDR3 is built from 15 residues. V was clipped by 5 bases and J by 8 bases; unmatched bases: 14. For the CDR3, the DNA is TGTGCCAGCAGCCATCGACAGGGCTTGAGTGACGAAGCTTTCTTT. This encodes CASSHRQGLSDEAFF. Full variable domain (remainder filled in from reference TRBV13 and TRBJ1-1): AAGVIQSPRHLIKEKRETATLKCYPIPRHDTVYWYQQGPGQDPQFLISFYEKMQSDKGSIPDRFSAQQFSDYHSELNMSSLELGDSALYFCASSHRQGLSDEAFFGQGTRLTVV.

The rearrangement links TRBV7-8 to TRBJ2-7; 8 positions agree with TRBD1. CDR1 SGHVS and CDR2 FQNEAQ come from the germline V gene. This CDR3 region has 15 residues. Trimming took 1 base from V and 5 from J; bases not matched to a gene: 7. Written as DNA, the CDR3 is TGTGCCAGCAGCTTAGATTTAGCAGGGGGCGACGAGCAGTACTTC. Encoded protein: CASSLDLAGGDEQYF.

V and J are TRBV19 and TRBJ1-1; D perhaps matches TRBD1 (5 bases). Per germline, CDR1 LNHDA and CDR2 SQIVND (reference sequence). CDR3 length: 14 residues. V was pared by 4 bases and J by 4 bases, with 13 bases between. CDR3 sequence (DNA): TGTGCCAGTAGTACAAGCAGGGTTGGCACTGAAGCTTTCTTT. Its translation: CASSTSRVGTEAFF.

The genes are TRBV18 and TRBJ2-5, with 9 bases fitting TRBD1. The CDR3 length is 15 residues. Germline trimming cut 2 bases from V and 4 bases from J; bases unmatched to any gene: 5. Per the germline V gene, CDR1 is KGHSH and CDR2 is LQKENI. Written as DNA, the CDR3 is TGTGCCAGCTCACCAAACAGGGGGCTGGGAGAGACCCAGTACTTC. It specifies CASSPNRGLGETQYF.

This sequence joins TRBV7-8 and TRBJ2-5, with D maybe TRBD1 (5 bases). Trimming shortened V by 2 bases and J by 5 bases, and 18 bases separated the two germline ends. This CDR3 comprises 16 residues. The germline gives CDR1 SGHVS, CDR2 FQNEAQ. The DNA of the CDR3 is TGTGCCAGCAGCTTAATATACAGGCCTACCGGGGAGACCCAGTACTTC. Its translation: CASSLIYRPTGETQYF.

This chain links TRBV7-2 with TRBJ2-7, with 8 bases identical to TRBD2. The junction had 13 bases not matched to a gene; V was cut back by 5 bases and J by 7 bases. This CDR3 is built from 15 residues. The germline V gene encodes CDR1 SGHTA and CDR2 FQGNSA. The CDR3 reads CASSTSGTRIREQYF. The CDR3, as DNA: TGTGCCAGCAGCACCTCCGGGACTAGAATACGAGAGCAGTACTTC.

The chain couples TRBV30 to TRBJ1-1, with unresolved D. The V gene's germline CDR1 is GTSNPN and CDR2 SVGIG (reference sequence). This CDR3 contains 14 residues. V was trimmed by 7 bases and J by 10 bases, leaving 25 bases between them. CDR3 nucleotides: TGTGCCTTTAGTAATCTCCCCCCCCGACCGGGAGCTTTCTTT. This translates into CAFSNLPPRPGAFF.

This chain links TRBV6-1 with TRBJ1-5, with D unresolved. Germline V lookup: CDR1 MNHNS, CDR2 SASEGT. V shed 0 bases and J shed 1 base, with 19 bases lying between them. The CDR3 runs to 19 residues. The CDR3 sequence is CASSEATRVRGPSNQPQHF. The CDR3 DNA follows: TGTGCCAGCAGTGAAGCCACTAGGGTGCGTGGGCCGAGCAATCAGCCCCAGCATTTT.

This chain connects TRBV9 to TRBJ2-1; 13 bases match TRBD2. This CDR3 region has 17 residues. V lost 3 bases to trimming and J lost 0 bases; unmatched junction nucleotides: 3. Germline V gene lookup returns CDR1 SGDLS and CDR2 YYNGEE. CDR3 in amino acids: CASSARTSGSSYNEQFF. In DNA form, the CDR3 reads TGTGCCAGCAGCGCCAGGACTAGCGGGAGCTCCTACAATGAGCAGTTCTTC.

V is TRBV11-2 and J is TRBJ2-7; TRBD1 matches 8 bases. The junction had 6 bases not matched to a gene; V was cut back by 7 bases and J by 4 bases. The CDR3 sequence is 13 residues long. Germline V lookup: CDR1 SGHAT, CDR2 FQNNGV. The CDR3 reads CASTLTGAYEQYF. CDR3 sequence (DNA): TGTGCCAGCACCTTGACAGGGGCATACGAGCAGTACTTC.

The chain uses TRBV6-6 and TRBJ2-7, with 8 bases identical to TRBD2. CDR3 size: 14 residues. V shed 6 bases, J shed 4 bases, and the junction held 8 bases outside the gene matches. Germline CDR1 MNHNY, CDR2 SVGAGI (reference sequence). The DNA of the CDR3 is TGTGCCAGCAGGCAGCGGGAGACCGGGTACGAGCAGTACTTC. Its translation: CASRQRETGYEQYF.

This chain connects TRBV19 to TRBJ2-3; D not certain. CDR1 and CDR2 from the germline V gene are LNHDA and SQIVND (reference sequence). Trimming took 3 bases from V and 6 from J, leaving 13 bases between them. The CDR3 runs 14 residues. CDR3 residues: CASSIRNSLDTQYF. Written as DNA, the CDR3 is TGTGCCAGTAGTATCCGGAACTCCCTGGATACGCAGTATTTT.

The CDR3 loop reads CASSQDGVRTGSMNTEAFF. In nucleotides, the CDR3 is TGTGCCAGCAGCCAAGATGGAGTAAGGACAGGCTCCATGAACACTGAAGCTTTCTTT. The V call is TRBV14, the J call TRBJ1-1; 7 bases fit TRBD1. J was trimmed by 0 bases and V by 0 bases; bases with no gene match: 13. CDR3 length: 19 residues. CDR1 is SGHDN and CDR2 is FVKESK in the germline V gene.